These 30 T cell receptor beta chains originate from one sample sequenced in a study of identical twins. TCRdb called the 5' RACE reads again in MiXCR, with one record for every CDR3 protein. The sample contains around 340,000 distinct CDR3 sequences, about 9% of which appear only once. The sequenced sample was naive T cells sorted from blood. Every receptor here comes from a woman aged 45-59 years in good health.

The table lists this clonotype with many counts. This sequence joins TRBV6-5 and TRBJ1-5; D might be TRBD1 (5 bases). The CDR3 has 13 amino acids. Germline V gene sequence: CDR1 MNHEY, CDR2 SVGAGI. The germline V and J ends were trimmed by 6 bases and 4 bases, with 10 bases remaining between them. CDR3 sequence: CASRGGVNQPQHF. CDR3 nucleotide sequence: TGTGCCAGCAGGGGGGGGGTTAATCAGCCCCAGCATTTT.

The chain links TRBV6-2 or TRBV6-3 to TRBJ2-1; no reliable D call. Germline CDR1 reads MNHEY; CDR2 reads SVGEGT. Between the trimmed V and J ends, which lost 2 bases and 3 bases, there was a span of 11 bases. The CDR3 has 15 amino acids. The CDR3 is CASSYTPRNYNEQFF. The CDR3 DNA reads TGTGCCAGCAGTTACACCCCCAGGAACTACAATGAGCAGTTCTTC.

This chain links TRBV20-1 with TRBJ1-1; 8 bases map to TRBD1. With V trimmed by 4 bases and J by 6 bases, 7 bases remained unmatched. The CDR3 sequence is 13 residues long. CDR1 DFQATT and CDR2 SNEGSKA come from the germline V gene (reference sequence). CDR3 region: CSATSQGAAEAFF. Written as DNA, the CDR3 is TGCAGTGCTACTTCTCAGGGGGCAGCTGAAGCTTTCTTT.

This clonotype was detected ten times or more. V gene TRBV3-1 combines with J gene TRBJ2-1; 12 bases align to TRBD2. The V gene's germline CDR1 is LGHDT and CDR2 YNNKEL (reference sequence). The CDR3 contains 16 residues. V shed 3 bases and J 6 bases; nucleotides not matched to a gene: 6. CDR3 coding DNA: TGTGCCAGCAGCCAGACTAGCGGGAGTTTTTCCAATGAGCAGTTCTTC. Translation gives CASSQTSGSFSNEQFF.

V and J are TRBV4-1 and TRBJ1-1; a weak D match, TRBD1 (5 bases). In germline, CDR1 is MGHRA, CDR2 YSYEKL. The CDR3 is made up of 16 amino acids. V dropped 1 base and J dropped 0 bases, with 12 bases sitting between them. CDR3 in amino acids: CASSQVQDSMNTEAFF. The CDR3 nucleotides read TGCGCCAGCAGCCAAGTACAGGATTCAATGAACACTGAAGCTTTCTTT.

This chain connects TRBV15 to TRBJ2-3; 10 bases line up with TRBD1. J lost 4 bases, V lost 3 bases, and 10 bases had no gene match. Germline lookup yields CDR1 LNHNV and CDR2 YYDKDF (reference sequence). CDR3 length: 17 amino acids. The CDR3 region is CATSRGRQGAKSDTQYF. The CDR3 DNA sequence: TGTGCCACCAGCAGGGGACGACAGGGGGCGAAGTCAGATACGCAGTATTTT.

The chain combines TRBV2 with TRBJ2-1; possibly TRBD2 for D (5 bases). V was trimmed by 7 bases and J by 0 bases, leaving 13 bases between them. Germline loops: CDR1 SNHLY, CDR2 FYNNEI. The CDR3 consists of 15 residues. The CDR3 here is CASNSGQSSYNEQFF. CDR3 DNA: TGTGCCAGCAACAGCGGTCAGAGCTCCTACAATGAGCAGTTCTTC.

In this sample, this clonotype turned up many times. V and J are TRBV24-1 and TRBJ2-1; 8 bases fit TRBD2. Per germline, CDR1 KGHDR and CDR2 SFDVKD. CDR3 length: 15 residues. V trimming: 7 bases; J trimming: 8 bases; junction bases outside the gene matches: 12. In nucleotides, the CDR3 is TGTGCCACCAGCCTGGGACTAGAGGAGGGGCATGAGCAGTTCTTC. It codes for CATSLGLEEGHEQFF.

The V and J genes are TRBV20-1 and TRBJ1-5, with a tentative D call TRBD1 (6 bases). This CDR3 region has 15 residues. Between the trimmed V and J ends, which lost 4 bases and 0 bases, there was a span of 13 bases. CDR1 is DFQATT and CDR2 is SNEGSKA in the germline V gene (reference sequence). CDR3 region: CSATTGVLSNQPQHF. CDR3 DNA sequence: TGCAGTGCTACGACAGGTGTGCTTAGCAATCAGCCCCAGCATTTT.

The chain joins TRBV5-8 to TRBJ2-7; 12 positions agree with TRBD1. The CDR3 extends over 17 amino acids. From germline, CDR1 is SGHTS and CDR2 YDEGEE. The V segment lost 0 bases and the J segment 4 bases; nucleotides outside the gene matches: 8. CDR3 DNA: TGTGCCAGCAGCTTGGCCGTCGGGACAGGGGGCTTTTACGAGCAGTACTTC. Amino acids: CASSLAVGTGGFYEQYF.

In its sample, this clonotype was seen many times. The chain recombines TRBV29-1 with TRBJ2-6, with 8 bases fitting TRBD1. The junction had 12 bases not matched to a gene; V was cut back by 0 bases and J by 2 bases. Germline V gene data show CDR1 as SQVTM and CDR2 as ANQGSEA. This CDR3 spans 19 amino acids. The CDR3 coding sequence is TGCAGCGTTGAAGATCCCTCAGGACAGGGAGGCCCTGGGGCCAACGTCCTGACTTTC. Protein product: CSVEDPSGQGGPGANVLTF.

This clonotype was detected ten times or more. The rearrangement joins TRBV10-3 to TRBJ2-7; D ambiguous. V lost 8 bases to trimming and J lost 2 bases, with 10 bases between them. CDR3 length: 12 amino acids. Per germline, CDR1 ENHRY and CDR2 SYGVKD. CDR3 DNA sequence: TGTGCCATCTCAAACCCGCCCTACGAGCAGTACTTC. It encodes CAISNPPYEQYF.

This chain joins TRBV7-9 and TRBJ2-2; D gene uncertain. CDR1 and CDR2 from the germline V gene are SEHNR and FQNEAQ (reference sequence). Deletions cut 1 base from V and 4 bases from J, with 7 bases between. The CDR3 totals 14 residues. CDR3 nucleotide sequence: TGTGCCAGCAGCTTAGGGCGGTTCACCGGGGAGCTGTTTTTT. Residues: CASSLGRFTGELFF.

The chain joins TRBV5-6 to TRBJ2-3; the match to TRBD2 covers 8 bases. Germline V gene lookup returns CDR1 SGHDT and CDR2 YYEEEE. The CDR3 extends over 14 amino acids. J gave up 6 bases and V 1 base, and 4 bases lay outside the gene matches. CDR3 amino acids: CASSLSGRADTQYF. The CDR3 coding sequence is TGTGCCAGCAGCTTGTCCGGGAGGGCCGATACGCAGTATTTT. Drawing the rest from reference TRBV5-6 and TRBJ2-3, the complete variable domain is DAGVTQSPTHLIKTRGQQVTLRCSPKSGHDTVSWYQQALGQGPQFIFQYYEEEERQRGNFPDRFSGHQFPNYSSELNVNALLLGDSALYLCASSLSGRADTQYFGPGTRLTVL.

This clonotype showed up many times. The CDR3 DNA follows: TGTGCCAGCAGCAGCCCAGGGAGCTCCTACAATGAGCAGTTCTTC. Translated, it gives CASSSPGSSYNEQFF. The rearrangement joins TRBV27 to TRBJ2-1; either TRBD1 or TRBD2 may supply D (5 bases each). The V and J ends lost 6 bases and 0 bases respectively, with 12 bases between them. Germline CDR1 reads MNHEY; CDR2 reads SMNVEV (reference sequence). The CDR3 covers 15 residues.

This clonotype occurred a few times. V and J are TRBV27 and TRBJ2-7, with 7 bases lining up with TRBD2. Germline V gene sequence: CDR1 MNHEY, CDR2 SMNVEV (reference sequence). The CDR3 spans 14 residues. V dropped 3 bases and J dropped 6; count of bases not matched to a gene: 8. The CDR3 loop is CASSFTGTTGEQYF. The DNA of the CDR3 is TGTGCCAGCAGTTTTACCGGGACTACGGGCGAGCAGTACTTC.

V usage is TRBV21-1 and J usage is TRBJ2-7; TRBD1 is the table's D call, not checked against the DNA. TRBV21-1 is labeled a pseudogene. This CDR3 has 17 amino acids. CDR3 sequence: CASSKEVEGADSYEQYF. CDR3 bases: TGTGCCAGCAGTAAAGAAGTGGAGGGGGCGGACTCCTACGAGCAGTACTTC.

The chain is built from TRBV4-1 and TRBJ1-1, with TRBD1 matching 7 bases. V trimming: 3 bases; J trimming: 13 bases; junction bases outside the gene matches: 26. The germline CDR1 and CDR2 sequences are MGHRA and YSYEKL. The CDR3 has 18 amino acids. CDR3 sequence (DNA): TGCGCCAGCAGCCACGAAAGGAGGGGACAGTCCGGGGATTACGGGGGTTTCTTT. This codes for CASSHERRGQSGDYGGFF.

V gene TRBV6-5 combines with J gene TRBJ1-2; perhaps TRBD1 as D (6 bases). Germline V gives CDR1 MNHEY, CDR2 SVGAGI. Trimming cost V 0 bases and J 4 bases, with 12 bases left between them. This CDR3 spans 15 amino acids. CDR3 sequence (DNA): TGTGCCAGCAGTTACTCGCGGGACAAGGGCTATGGCTACACCTTC. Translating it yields CASSYSRDKGYGYTF.

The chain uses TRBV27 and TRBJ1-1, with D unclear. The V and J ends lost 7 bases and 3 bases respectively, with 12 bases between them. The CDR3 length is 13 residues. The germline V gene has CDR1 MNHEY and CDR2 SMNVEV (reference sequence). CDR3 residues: CASTQNPDTEAFF. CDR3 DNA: TGTGCCAGCACTCAGAACCCGGACACTGAAGCTTTCTTT.

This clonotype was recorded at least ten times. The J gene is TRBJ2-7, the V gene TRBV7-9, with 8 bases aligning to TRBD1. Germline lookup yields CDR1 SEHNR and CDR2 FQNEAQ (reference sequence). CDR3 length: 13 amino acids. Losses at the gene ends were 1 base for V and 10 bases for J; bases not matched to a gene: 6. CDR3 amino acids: CASSLGTGSGQYF. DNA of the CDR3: TGTGCCAGCAGCTTAGGGACAGGGTCCGGTCAGTACTTC.

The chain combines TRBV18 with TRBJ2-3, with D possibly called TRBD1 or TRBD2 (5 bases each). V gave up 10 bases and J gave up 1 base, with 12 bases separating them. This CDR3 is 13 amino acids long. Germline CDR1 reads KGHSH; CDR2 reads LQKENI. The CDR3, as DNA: TGTGCCACTACACGGGGCCGCACAGATACGCAGTATTTT. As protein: CATTRGRTDTQYF.

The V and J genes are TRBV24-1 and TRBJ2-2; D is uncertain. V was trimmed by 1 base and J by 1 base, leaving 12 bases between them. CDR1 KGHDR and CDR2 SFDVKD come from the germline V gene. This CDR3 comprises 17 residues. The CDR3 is CATSDFRVTMNTGELFF. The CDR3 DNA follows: TGTGCCACCAGTGATTTTCGGGTTACCATGAACACCGGGGAGCTGTTTTTT.

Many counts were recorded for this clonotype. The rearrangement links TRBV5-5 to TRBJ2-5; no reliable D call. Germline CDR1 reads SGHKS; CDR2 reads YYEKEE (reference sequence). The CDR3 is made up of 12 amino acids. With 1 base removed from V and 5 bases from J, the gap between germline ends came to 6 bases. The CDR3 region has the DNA TGTGCCAGCAGCTTGATTCGTGAGACCCAGTACTTC. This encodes CASSLIRETQYF.

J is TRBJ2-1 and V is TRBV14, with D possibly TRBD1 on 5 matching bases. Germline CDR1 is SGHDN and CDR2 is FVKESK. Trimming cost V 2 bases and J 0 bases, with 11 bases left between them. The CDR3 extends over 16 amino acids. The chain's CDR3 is CASSQYGAGSYNEQFF. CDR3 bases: TGTGCCAGCAGCCAATATGGGGCTGGCTCCTACAATGAGCAGTTCTTC.

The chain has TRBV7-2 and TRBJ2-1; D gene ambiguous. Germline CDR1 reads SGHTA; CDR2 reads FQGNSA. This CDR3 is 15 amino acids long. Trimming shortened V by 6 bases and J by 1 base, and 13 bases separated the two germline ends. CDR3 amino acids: CASRPTVSSYNEQFF. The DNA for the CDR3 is TGTGCCAGCAGGCCCACTGTCTCATCCTACAATGAGCAGTTCTTC.

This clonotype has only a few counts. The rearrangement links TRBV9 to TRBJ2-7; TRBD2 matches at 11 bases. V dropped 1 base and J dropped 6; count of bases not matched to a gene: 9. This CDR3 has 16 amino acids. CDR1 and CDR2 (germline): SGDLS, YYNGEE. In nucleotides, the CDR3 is TGTGCCAGCAGCGTAACCGGGGGACTAGCGGACAGCGAGCAGTACTTC. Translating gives CASSVTGGLADSEQYF.

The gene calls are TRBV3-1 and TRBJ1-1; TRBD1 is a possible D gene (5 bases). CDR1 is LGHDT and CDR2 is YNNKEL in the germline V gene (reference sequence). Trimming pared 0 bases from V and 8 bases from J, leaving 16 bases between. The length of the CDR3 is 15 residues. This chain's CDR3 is CASSQEGSTRTEAFF. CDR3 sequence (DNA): TGTGCCAGCAGCCAAGAAGGGTCTACACGGACAGAAGCTTTCTTT.

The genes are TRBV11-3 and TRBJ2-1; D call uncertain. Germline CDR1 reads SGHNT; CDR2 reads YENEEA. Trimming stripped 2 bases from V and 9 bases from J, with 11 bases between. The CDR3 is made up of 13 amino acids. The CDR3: CASSLLREAEQFF. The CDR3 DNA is TGTGCCAGCAGCTTACTTAGGGAAGCTGAGCAGTTCTTC. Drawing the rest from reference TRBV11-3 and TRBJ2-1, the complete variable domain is EAGVVQSPRYKIIEKKQPVAFWCNPISGHNTLYWYLQNLGQGPELLIRYENEEAVDDSQLPKDRFSAERLKGVDSTLKIQPAELGDSAVYLCASSLLREAEQFFGPGTRLTVL.

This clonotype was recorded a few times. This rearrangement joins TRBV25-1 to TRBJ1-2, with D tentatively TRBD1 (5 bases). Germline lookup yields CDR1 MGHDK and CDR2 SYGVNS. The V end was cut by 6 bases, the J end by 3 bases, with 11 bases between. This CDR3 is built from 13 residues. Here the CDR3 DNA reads TGTGCCAGCAGCGCAGGGTTCGACTATGGCTACACCTTC. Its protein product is CASSAGFDYGYTF.